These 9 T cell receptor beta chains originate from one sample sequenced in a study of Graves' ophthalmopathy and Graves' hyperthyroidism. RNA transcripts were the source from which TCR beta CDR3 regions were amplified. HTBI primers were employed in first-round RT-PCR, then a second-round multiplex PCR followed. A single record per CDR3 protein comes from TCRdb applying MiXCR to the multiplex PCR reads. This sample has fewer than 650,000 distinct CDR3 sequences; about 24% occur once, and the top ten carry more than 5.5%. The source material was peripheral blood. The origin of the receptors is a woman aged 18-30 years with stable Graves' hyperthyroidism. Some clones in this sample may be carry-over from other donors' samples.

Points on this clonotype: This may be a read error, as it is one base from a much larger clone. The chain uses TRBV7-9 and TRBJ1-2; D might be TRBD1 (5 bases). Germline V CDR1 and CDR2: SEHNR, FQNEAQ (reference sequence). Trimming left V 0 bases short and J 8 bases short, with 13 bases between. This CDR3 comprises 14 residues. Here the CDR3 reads CASSLALSRVGYTF. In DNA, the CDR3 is TGTGCCAGCAGCTTAGCCCTATCCAGGGTCGGCTACACCTTC.

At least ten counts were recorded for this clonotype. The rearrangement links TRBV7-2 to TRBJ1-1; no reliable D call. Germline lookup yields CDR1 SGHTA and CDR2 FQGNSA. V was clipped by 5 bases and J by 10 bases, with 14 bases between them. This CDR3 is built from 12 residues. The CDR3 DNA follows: TGTGCCAGCAGCCCCCGTTCGTACCCAGCTTTCTTT. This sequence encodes CASSPRSYPAFF.

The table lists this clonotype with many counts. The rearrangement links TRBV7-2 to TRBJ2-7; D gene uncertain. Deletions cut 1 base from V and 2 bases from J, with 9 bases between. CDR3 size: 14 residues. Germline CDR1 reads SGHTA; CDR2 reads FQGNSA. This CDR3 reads CASSLVDLTYEQYF. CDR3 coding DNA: TGTGCCAGCAGCTTAGTTGATCTGACCTACGAGCAGTACTTC.

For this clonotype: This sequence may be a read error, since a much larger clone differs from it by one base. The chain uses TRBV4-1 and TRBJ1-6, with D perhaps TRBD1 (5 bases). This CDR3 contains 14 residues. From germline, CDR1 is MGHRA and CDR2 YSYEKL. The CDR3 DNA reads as TGCGCCAGCAGCCAAGTTGGGGGTAATTCACACCTCCACTTT. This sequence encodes CASSQVGGNSHLHF.

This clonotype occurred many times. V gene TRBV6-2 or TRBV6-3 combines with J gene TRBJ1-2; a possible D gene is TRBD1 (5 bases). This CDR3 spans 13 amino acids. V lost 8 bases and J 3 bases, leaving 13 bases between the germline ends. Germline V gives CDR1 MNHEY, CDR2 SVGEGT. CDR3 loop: CASVRGADYGYTF. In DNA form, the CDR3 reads TGTGCCAGCGTCCGCGGGGCGGACTATGGCTACACCTTC.

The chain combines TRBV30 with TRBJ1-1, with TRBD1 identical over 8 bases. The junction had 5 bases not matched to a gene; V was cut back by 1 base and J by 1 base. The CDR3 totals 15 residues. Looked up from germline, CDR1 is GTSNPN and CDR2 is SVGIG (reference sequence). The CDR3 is CAWSAEDRGNTEAFF. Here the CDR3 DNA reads TGTGCCTGGAGTGCGGAAGACAGGGGGAACACTGAAGCTTTCTTT. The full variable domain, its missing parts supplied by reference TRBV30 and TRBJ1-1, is SQTIHQWPATLVQPVGSPLSLECTVEGTSNPNLYWYRQAAGRGLQLLFYSVGIGQISSEVPQNLSASRPQDRQFILSSKKLLLSDSGFYLCAWSAEDRGNTEAFFGQGTRLTVV.

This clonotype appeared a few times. The CDR3 spells CASSDRRPALNTEAFF. The CDR3 nucleotides are TGTGCCAGCAGTGATCGACGCCCAGCTTTGAACACTGAAGCTTTCTTT. This chain links TRBV6-4 with TRBJ1-1; D not resolved. CDR1 and CDR2 (germline): MRHNA, SNTAGT. The CDR3 is 16 residues long. Trimming stripped 3 bases from V and 0 bases from J, with 14 bases between.

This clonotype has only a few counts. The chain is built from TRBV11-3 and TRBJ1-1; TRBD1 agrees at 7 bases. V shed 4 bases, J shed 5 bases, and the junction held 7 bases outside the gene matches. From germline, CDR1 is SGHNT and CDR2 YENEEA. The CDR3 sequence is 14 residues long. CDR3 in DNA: TGTGCCAGCAGCTCTCAGGGGGGAAGGACTGAAGCTTTCTTT. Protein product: CASSSQGGRTEAFF.

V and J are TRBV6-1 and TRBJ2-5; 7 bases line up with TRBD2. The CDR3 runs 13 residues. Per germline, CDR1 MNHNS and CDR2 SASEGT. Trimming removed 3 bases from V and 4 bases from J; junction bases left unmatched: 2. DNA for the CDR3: TGTGCCAGCAGTGAGTGGGGGGGAGAGACCCAGTACTTC. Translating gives CASSEWGGETQYF.